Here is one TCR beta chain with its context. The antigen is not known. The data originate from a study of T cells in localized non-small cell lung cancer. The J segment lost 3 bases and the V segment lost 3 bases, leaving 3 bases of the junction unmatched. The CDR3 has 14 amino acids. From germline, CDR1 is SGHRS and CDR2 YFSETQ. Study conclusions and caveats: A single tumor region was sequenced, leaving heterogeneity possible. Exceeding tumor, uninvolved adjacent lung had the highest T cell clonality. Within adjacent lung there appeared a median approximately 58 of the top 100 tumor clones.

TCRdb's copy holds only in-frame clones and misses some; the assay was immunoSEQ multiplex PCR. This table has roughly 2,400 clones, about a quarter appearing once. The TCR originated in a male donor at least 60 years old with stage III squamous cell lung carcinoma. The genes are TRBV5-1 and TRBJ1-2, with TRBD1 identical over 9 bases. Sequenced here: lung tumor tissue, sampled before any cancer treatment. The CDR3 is CASSSGQGHYGYTF. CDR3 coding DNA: TGCGCCAGCAGCTCGGGACAGGGCCACTATGGCTACACCTTC.